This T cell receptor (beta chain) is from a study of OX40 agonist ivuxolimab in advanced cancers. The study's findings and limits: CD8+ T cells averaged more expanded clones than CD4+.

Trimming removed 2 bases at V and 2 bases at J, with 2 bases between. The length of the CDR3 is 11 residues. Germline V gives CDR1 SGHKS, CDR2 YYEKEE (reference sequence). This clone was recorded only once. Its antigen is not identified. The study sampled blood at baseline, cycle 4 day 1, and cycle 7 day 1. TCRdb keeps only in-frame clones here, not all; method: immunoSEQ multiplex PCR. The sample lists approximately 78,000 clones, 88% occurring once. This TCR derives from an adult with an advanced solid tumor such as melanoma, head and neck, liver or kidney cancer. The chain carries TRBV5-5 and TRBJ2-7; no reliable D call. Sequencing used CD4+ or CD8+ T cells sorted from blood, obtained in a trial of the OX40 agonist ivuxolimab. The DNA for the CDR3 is TGTGCCAGCAGCTTCGCCTACGAGCAGTACTTC. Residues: CASSFAYEQYF.